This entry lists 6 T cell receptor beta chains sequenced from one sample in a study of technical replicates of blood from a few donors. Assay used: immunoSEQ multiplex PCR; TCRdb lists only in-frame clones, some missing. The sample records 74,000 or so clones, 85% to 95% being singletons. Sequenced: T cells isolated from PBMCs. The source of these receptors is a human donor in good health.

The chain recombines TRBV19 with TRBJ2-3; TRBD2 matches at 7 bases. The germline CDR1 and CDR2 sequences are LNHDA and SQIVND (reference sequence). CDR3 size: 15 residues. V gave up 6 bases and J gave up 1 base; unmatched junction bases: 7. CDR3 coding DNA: TGTGCCAGTAGCGCGGGAGCGTATGGCACAGATACGCAGTATTTT. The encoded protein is CASSAGAYGTDTQYF.

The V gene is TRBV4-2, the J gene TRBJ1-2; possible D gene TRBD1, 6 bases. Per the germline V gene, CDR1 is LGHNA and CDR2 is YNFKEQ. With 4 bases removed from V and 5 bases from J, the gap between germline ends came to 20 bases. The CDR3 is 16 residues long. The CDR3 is CASSLIQGQGEYGYTF. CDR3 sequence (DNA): TGTGCCAGCAGCCTCATCCAGGGGCAGGGAGAGTATGGCTACACCTTC.

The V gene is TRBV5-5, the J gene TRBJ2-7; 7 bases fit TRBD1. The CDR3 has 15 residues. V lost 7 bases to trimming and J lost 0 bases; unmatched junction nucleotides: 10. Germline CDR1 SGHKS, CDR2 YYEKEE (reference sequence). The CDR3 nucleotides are TGTGCCAGCGCTGAATATGGGGACAGCTCCTACGAGCAGTACTTC. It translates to CASAEYGDSSYEQYF.

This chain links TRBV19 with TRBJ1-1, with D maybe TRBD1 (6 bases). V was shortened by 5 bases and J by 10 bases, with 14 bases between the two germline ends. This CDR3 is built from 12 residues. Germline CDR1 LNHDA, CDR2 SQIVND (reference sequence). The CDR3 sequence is CASSFGGGVAFF. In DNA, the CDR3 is TGTGCCAGTAGTTTTGGCGGGGGCGTAGCTTTCTTT. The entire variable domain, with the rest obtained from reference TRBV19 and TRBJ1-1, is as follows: DGGITQSPKYLFRKEGQNVTLSCEQNLNHDAMYWYRQDPGQGLRLIYYSQIVNDFQKGDIAEGYSVSREKKESFPLTVTSAQKNPTAFYLCASSFGGGVAFFGQGTRLTVV.

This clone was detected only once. This chain's CDR3 is CASSEWTGGDTQYF. The DNA for the CDR3 is TGCGCCAGCAGTGAGTGGACAGGGGGAGATACGCAGTATTTT. The J gene is TRBJ2-3, the V gene TRBV10-1; TRBD1 matches 10 bases. CDR3 size: 14 residues. In germline, CDR1 is WNHNN, CDR2 SYGVQD (reference sequence). The V and J ends lost 1 base and 5 bases, in that order; junction bases with no gene match: 0.

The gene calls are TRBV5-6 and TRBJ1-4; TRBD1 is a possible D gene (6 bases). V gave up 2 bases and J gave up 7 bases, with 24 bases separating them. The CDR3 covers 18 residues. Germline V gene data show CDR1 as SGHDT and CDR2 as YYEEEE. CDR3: CASSFSAGATTLIEKLFF. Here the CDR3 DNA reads TGTGCCAGCAGCTTTTCGGCGGGGGCGACGACACTGATTGAAAAACTGTTTTTT.